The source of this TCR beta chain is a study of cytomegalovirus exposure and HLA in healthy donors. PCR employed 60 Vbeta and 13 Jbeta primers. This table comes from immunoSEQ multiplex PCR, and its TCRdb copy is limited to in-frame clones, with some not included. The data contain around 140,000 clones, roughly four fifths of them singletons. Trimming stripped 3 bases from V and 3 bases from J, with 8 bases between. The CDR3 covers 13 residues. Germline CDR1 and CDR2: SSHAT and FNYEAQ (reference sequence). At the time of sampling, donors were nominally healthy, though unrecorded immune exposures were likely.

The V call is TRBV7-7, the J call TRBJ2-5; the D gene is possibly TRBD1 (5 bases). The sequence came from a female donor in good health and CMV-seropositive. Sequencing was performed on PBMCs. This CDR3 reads CASSFFREETQYF. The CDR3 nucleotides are TGTGCCAGCAGCTTTTTCAGGGAAGAGACCCAGTACTTC.